What follows are 26 T cell receptor beta chains derived from one specimen sequenced in a study of glioma-infiltrating T cells. The iRepertoire nested amplicon-rescue multiplex PCR amplified TCR alpha and beta CDR3s from RNA. TCRdb recomputed calls from the multiplex PCR reads with MiXCR, one row per CDR3 protein. The sample lists 300,000 to 450,000 distinct CDR3 sequences, around 45% occurring once. Sequencing was carried out using glioma tissue, nonneoplastic brain tissue, or PBMCs (not recorded which). The source is a human donor with low-grade glioma or glioblastoma, undergoing nonglioma brain surgery, or in good health (not recorded which).

Details on this clonotype: Just one base apart from a much larger clone, this may be a read error. The genes are TRBV6-6 and TRBJ2-7, with D possibly called TRBD1 or TRBD2 (5 bases each). Germline V lookup: CDR1 MNHNY, CDR2 SVGAGI (reference sequence). This CDR3 has 14 residues. CDR3 nucleotides: TGTGCCTGCAGTTACTCAGGGAGCACCTACGAGCAGTACTTC. Its translation is CACSYSGSTYEQYF.

This clonotype was picked up many times. The rearrangement joins TRBV6-2 or TRBV6-3 to TRBJ1-2; D is possibly TRBD1 (5 bases). The germline CDR1 and CDR2 sequences are MNHEY and SVGEGT. The CDR3 is made up of 11 amino acids. The germline V and J ends were trimmed by 7 bases and 8 bases, with 11 bases remaining between them. The CDR3 is CASTPGTGYTF. For the CDR3, the DNA is TGTGCCAGCACCCCAGGGACGGGCTACACCTTC.

The chain combines TRBV19 with TRBJ1-5, with no clear D. This CDR3 has 14 amino acids. V shed 10 bases and J shed 2 bases, with 15 bases lying between them. CDR1 and CDR2 (germline): LNHDA, SQIVND (reference sequence). Written as DNA, the CDR3 is TGTGCCACCCGGCCGGAGAGGGGCAATCAGCCCCAGCATTTT. This encodes CATRPERGNQPQHF.

The sample holds a few counts of this clonotype. The chain joins TRBV7-9 to TRBJ2-3; 9 bases are shared with TRBD2. Germline CDR1 SEHNR, CDR2 FQNEAQ (reference sequence). Trimming cost V 6 bases and J 6 bases; bases outside gene matches: 16. This CDR3 has 17 residues. The CDR3 nucleotides read TGTGCCAGCAGTCCCGTGGGCGGGAGGGCCCCCGCGGATACGCAGTATTTT. Protein sequence: CASSPVGGRAPADTQYF.

V and J are TRBV7-2 and TRBJ2-1, with D unresolved. The CDR3 covers 13 residues. Germline V gene data show CDR1 as SGHTA and CDR2 as FQGNSA. V was shortened by 5 bases and J by 7 bases, with 12 bases between the two germline ends. The CDR3 sequence: CASSPSRSNEQFF. In DNA form, the CDR3 reads TGTGCCAGCAGCCCCTCTAGGTCTAATGAGCAGTTCTTC.

This clonotype occurred a few times. The chain couples TRBV19 to TRBJ2-5; TRBD1 is a possible D gene (6 bases). Germline V lookup: CDR1 LNHDA, CDR2 SQIVND (reference sequence). Trimming shortened V by 3 bases and J by 5 bases, and 13 bases separated the two germline ends. The CDR3 loop spans 14 amino acids. The CDR3 loop reads CASSMQSGQETQYF. CDR3 in DNA: TGTGCCAGTAGTATGCAGAGCGGACAGGAGACCCAGTACTTC.

J is TRBJ2-7 and V is TRBV18, with 9 bases fitting TRBD1. CDR1 and CDR2 from the germline V gene are KGHSH and LQKENI. Trimming took 6 bases from V and 3 from J; bases not matched to a gene: 12. The CDR3 has 16 amino acids. Here the CDR3 DNA reads TGTGCCAGCTCTGGCGACGGGACAGGGATTCGCTACGAGCAGTACTTC. Amino acid sequence: CASSGDGTGIRYEQYF.

The table lists this clonotype with many counts. The CDR3 DNA reads as TGTGCCAGCAGTTACGACAATTACAATGAGCAGTTCTTC. Protein product: CASSYDNYNEQFF. The chain carries TRBV6-2 or TRBV6-3 and TRBJ2-1, with D hard to call. Trimming took 2 bases from V and 4 from J, leaving 6 bases between them. Germline-derived CDR1 and CDR2 are MNHEY and SVGEGT. The CDR3 covers 13 residues.

This clonotype was seen once. A junction end diverges from the germline sequence, so it may reflect a read error. This chain links TRBV2 with TRBJ1-5, with a possible D match to TRBD1 (5 bases). CDR3 length equals 13 residues. Germline-derived CDR1 and CDR2 are SNHLY and FYNNEI. CDR3 sequence (DNA): TGTGCCAGCAGAAACAGGTTTAATCAGCCCAAGCATTTT. Protein sequence: CASRNRFNQPKHF.

This clonotype was detected only a few times. CDR3 region: CASSRTVNEKLFF. CDR3 nucleotides: TGTGCCAGCAGTCGGACAGTTAATGAAAAACTGTTTTTT. J is TRBJ1-4 and V is TRBV12-3 or TRBV12-4; D is perhaps TRBD1 (6 bases). The CDR3 contains 13 residues. Trimming stripped 5 bases from V and 4 bases from J, with 8 bases between.

Written as DNA, the CDR3 is TGCAGTGCTAGAGATGGACGGCACTACGAGCAGTACTTC. Its protein is CSARDGRHYEQYF. The rearrangement joins TRBV20-1 to TRBJ2-7; D is undetermined. CDR3 size: 13 residues. Germline CDR1 is DFQATT and CDR2 is SNEGSKA (reference sequence). V was shortened by 0 bases and J by 3 bases, with 9 bases between the two germline ends.

Concerning this clonotype itself: Just one base apart from a much larger clone, this may be a read error. The V call is TRBV6-1, the J call TRBJ2-1, with 9 positions matching TRBD2. CDR1 MNHNS and CDR2 SASEGT come from the germline V gene. CDR3 length: 15 residues. The CDR3 loop is CASSAGTSSYNEQSF. DNA of the CDR3: TGTGCCAGCAGTGCCGGGACTAGCTCCTACAATGAGCAGTCCTTC.

This clonotype was counted only a few times. This rearrangement joins TRBV18 to TRBJ1-2, with a tentative D call TRBD1 (5 bases). V was shortened by 3 bases and J by 2 bases, with 13 bases between the two germline ends. The CDR3 runs 15 residues. CDR1 and CDR2 (germline): KGHSH, LQKENI. The CDR3, as DNA: TGTGCCAGCTCACCCCCTCCAGGGTTAAACTATGGCTACACCTTC. It translates to CASSPPPGLNYGYTF.

This clonotype appeared many times. This chain uses TRBV6-2 or TRBV6-3 with TRBJ1-2; 8 bases match TRBD1. The V and J ends lost 2 bases and 4 bases, in that order; junction bases with no gene match: 6. CDR3 length equals 15 residues. Germline CDR1 MNHEY, CDR2 SVGEGT. This chain's CDR3 is CASSYPQGAAYGYTF. The CDR3 DNA sequence: TGTGCCAGCAGTTACCCCCAGGGGGCGGCCTATGGCTACACCTTC.

This clonotype has at least ten counts. This chain connects TRBV6-2 or TRBV6-3 to TRBJ2-7; 7 bases agree with TRBD2. This CDR3 has 14 amino acids. Germline CDR1 MNHEY, CDR2 SVGEGT. J was trimmed by 2 bases and V by 11 bases; bases with no gene match: 12. The CDR3 sequence: CAAGKREATYEQYF. Written as DNA, the CDR3 is TGTGCCGCGGGTAAACGGGAGGCCACCTACGAGCAGTACTTC.

A remark on this clonotype: A much larger clone differs by one base, so this may be a read error. The rearrangement links TRBV6-1 to TRBJ2-3; 7 positions agree with TRBD1. Trimming removed 5 bases from V and 6 bases from J; junction bases left unmatched: 17. The CDR3 extends over 17 amino acids. The germline V gene encodes CDR1 MNHNS and CDR2 SASEGT. The CDR3, as DNA: TGTGCCAGCAGTCCTTGGGACAGACGGAAGCACATGGATACGCAGTATTTT. Translated, it gives CASSPWDRRKHMDTQYF.

This clonotype was counted between two and nine times. The V and J genes are TRBV20-1 and TRBJ1-1, with 9 bases that match TRBD1. The CDR3 length is 17 residues. Germline CDR1 DFQATT, CDR2 SNEGSKA (reference sequence). V shed 4 bases and J 6 bases; nucleotides not matched to a gene: 18. The CDR3 sequence: CSAKDRGRQLTTAEAFF. The DNA for the CDR3 is TGCAGTGCTAAGGACAGGGGACGACAACTGACAACGGCTGAAGCTTTCTTT.

The chain has TRBV20-1 and TRBJ1-6, with a weak D call TRBD1 (5 bases). V was trimmed by 6 bases and J by 7 bases, leaving 16 bases between them. The CDR3 sequence is 14 residues long. Germline V lookup: CDR1 DFQATT, CDR2 SNEGSKA (reference sequence). CDR3 in amino acids: CSANGQGSNSPLHF. DNA for the CDR3: TGCAGTGCAAACGGGCAGGGATCAAATTCACCCCTCCACTTT.

The chain uses TRBV6-1 and TRBJ2-7; D gene unclear. Germline V lookup: CDR1 MNHNS, CDR2 SASEGT. V was cut by 8 bases and J by 4 bases, with 15 bases left in between. The CDR3 sequence is 13 residues long. The CDR3 loop reads CASSLETNYEQYF. In nucleotides, the CDR3 is TGTGCCAGCTCCCTTGAGACAAATTACGAGCAGTACTTC.

This clonotype was picked up a small number of times. This chain uses TRBV7-2 with TRBJ2-7, with D perhaps given as TRBD1 or TRBD2 (6 bases each). CDR1 and CDR2 from the germline V gene are SGHTA and FQGNSA. This CDR3 contains 16 residues. Deletions cut 0 bases from V and 0 bases from J, with 12 bases between. The CDR3 DNA is TGTGCCAGCAGCTTAGCTGGGGGGACAATCTCCTACGAGCAGTACTTC. It specifies CASSLAGGTISYEQYF.

V usage is TRBV11-2 and J usage is TRBJ2-3; D possibly corresponds to TRBD2 (5 bases). This CDR3 is built from 14 residues. V gave up 5 bases and J gave up 2 bases, with 11 bases separating them. Germline lookup yields CDR1 SGHAT and CDR2 FQNNGV. CDR3 protein: CASSTRDNTDTQYF. CDR3 in DNA: TGTGCCAGCAGCACCCGGGATAACACAGATACGCAGTATTTT.

J is TRBJ2-1 and V is TRBV12-5, with 9 bases lining up with TRBD2. The germline V gene has CDR1 LGHNT and CDR2 FRNRAP. The junction had 14 bases not matched to a gene; V was cut back by 4 bases and J by 10 bases. The CDR3 totals 16 residues. The CDR3 nucleotides are TGTGCTAGTGGTTCCGAACCGGTAGCGGGAGTTCGGGAGCAGTTCTTC. Amino acids: CASGSEPVAGVREQFF. The whole variable domain, filled in from reference TRBV12-5 and TRBJ2-1, reads DARVTQTPRHKVTEMGQEVTMRCQPILGHNTVFWYRQTMMQGLELLAYFRNRAPLDDSGMPKDRFSAEMPDATLATLKIQPSEPRDSAVYFCASGSEPVAGVREQFFGPGTRLTVL.

The chain carries TRBV7-9 and TRBJ2-3; perhaps TRBD1 as D (6 bases). The CDR3 is 16 amino acids. Trimming left V 4 bases short and J 2 bases short, with 16 bases between. Germline loops: CDR1 SEHNR, CDR2 FQNEAQ (reference sequence). This CDR3 is CASSSPSGHYTDTQYF. As DNA, the CDR3 is TGTGCCAGCAGCTCACCTTCGGGACACTACACAGATACGCAGTATTTT. Using reference TRBV7-9 and TRBJ2-3 for the parts outside the CDR3, the full variable domain is DTGVSQNPRHKITKRGQNVTFRCDPISEHNRLYWYRQTLGQGPEFLTYFQNEAQLEKSRLLSDRFSAERPKGSFSTLEIQRTEQGDSAMYLCASSSPSGHYTDTQYFGPGTRLTVL.

This clonotype was recorded at least ten times. This sequence joins TRBV27 and TRBJ2-7; either TRBD1 or TRBD2 may supply D (5 bases each). The ends were cut back, 2 bases at V and 2 bases at J, with 13 bases in the middle. The CDR3 sequence is 15 residues long. Germline V gene sequence: CDR1 MNHEY, CDR2 SMNVEV (reference sequence). CDR3: CASSLGTGPTYEQYF. In DNA form, the CDR3 reads TGTGCCAGCAGTTTAGGAACGGGACCGACCTACGAGCAGTACTTC.

J is TRBJ2-1 and V is TRBV4-3, with D perhaps matching TRBD1 (6 bases). The CDR3 has 13 residues. CDR1 and CDR2 (germline): LGHNA, YSLEER. Trimming took 5 bases from V and 9 from J, leaving 14 bases between them. CDR3 amino acids: CASSLTGVSEQFF. The DNA of the CDR3 is TGCGCCAGCAGCTTGACAGGAGTCAGTGAGCAGTTCTTC.

There are a few counts of this clonotype. The chain links TRBV7-2 to TRBJ1-2; possibly TRBD1 for D (5 bases). The CDR3 consists of 14 residues. Trimming took off 3 bases at V and 5 bases at J, with 13 bases between the two ends. Per the germline V gene, CDR1 is SGHTA and CDR2 is FQGNSA. The CDR3 region is CASSFGGTAYGYTF. The CDR3 DNA reads TGTGCCAGCAGCTTTGGTGGGACGGCATATGGCTACACCTTC.